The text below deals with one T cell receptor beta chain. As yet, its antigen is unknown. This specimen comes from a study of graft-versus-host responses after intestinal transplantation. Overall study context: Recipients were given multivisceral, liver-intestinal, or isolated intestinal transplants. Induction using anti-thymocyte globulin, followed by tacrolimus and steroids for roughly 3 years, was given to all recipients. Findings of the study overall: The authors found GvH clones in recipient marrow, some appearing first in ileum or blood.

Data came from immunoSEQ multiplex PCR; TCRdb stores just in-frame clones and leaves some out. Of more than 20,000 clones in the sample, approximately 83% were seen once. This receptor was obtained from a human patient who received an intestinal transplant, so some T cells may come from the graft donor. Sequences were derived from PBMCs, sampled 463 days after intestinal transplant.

This chain's CDR3 is CASSSGTSDTQYF. CDR3 in DNA: TGTGCCAGCAGCTCCGGGACTAGCGACACGCAGTATTTT. This chain links TRBV11-3 with TRBJ2-3, with 10 bases aligning to TRBD2. Germline assignment: CDR1 SGHNT and CDR2 YENEEA. V lost 4 bases to trimming and J lost 9 bases; unmatched junction nucleotides: 4. This CDR3 contains 13 residues.